The 21 T cell receptor beta chains below all came from one sample that was sequenced in a study of siplizumab effects on memory and regulatory T cells. Assay: immunoSEQ multiplex PCR; the TCRdb copy retains only in-frame clones and omits some. Seen here are over 85,000 clones, about 94% observed once, and the top ten hold over 0.25%. Source material: non-Treg CD4+ T cells sorted from blood. The receptors derive from a human donor in good health.

The V gene is TRBV7-2, the J gene TRBJ1-2, with D possibly being TRBD1 (5 bases). Trimming shortened V by 7 bases and J by 3 bases, and 15 bases separated the two germline ends. Germline V gene lookup returns CDR1 SGHTA and CDR2 FQGNSA. CDR3 length: 14 residues. CDR3 sequence (DNA): TGTGCCAGCACCACGAGTCGGGGGGACTATGGCTACACCTTC. It yields the protein CASTTSRGDYGYTF.

The chain uses TRBV5-1 and TRBJ2-3; D gene uncertain. The CDR3 spans 12 residues. Trimming pared 1 base from V and 5 bases from J, leaving 5 bases between. Looked up from germline, CDR1 is SGHRS and CDR2 is YFSETQ. The CDR3 spells CASSLPGDTQYF. The CDR3, as DNA: TGCGCCAGCAGCTTGCCCGGAGATACGCAGTATTTT.

This chain connects TRBV27 to TRBJ1-5; no reliable D call. The CDR3 contains 14 residues. The germline gives CDR1 MNHEY, CDR2 SMNVEV (reference sequence). The V and J ends lost 2 bases and 5 bases respectively, with 10 bases between them. The CDR3 DNA sequence: TGTGCCAGCAGTTTAGACCGAACAGATCAGCCCCAGCATTTT. Protein sequence: CASSLDRTDQPQHF.

The chain joins TRBV6-5 to TRBJ2-3; 7 bases line up with TRBD1. J was trimmed by 0 bases and V by 5 bases; bases with no gene match: 5. This CDR3 has 15 residues. Germline CDR1 MNHEY, CDR2 SVGAGI. The CDR3 spells CASSTPGQSTDTQYF. The CDR3 DNA follows: TGTGCCAGCAGTACACCGGGACAGAGCACAGATACGCAGTATTTT.

The chain recombines TRBV6-8 with TRBJ1-1, with 9 bases matching TRBD1. Germline V gives CDR1 MNHGY, CDR2 SAAAGT. This CDR3 has 14 amino acids. Trimming removed 5 bases from V and 5 bases from J; junction bases left unmatched: 6. CDR3 region: CASSRQGEDTEAFF. As DNA, the CDR3 is TGTGCCAGCAGTAGACAGGGGGAGGATACTGAAGCTTTCTTT.

V and J are TRBV5-4 and TRBJ2-4; the D call may be TRBD1 or TRBD2 (5 bases each). From germline, CDR1 is SGHNT and CDR2 YYREEE (reference sequence). V was clipped by 0 bases and J by 7 bases, with 11 bases between them. This CDR3 region has 14 residues. This CDR3 reads CASSLGVGENIQYF. The CDR3 DNA is TGTGCCAGCAGCTTGGGAGTAGGGGAGAACATTCAGTACTTC.

The chain couples TRBV7-2 to TRBJ2-7; D unclear. The CDR3 has 13 residues. Trimming stripped 3 bases from V and 4 bases from J, with 10 bases between. Germline CDR1 and CDR2: SGHTA and FQGNSA. The CDR3 DNA reads as TGTGCCAGCAGCTTTGGCTCAAGGTACGAGCAGTACTTC. It codes for CASSFGSRYEQYF.

The chain links TRBV5-4 to TRBJ2-7, with 9 bases identical to TRBD1. The J segment lost 2 bases and the V segment lost 4 bases, leaving 10 bases of the junction unmatched. This CDR3 is built from 16 residues. Germline values: CDR1 SGHNT, CDR2 YYREEE (reference sequence). In DNA form, the CDR3 reads TGTGCCAGCAGCGAAATGTCTGGACAGGGGACCTACGAGCAGTACTTC. The encoded protein is CASSEMSGQGTYEQYF.

Here the CDR3 DNA reads TGTGCCTGGGGCCGGGACAAACGTTCACCCCTCCACTTT. It translates to CAWGRDKRSPLHF. V usage is TRBV30 and J usage is TRBJ1-6, with D maybe TRBD1 (6 bases). V gave up 5 bases and J gave up 9 bases, with 14 bases separating them. The CDR3 covers 13 residues. Germline V lookup: CDR1 GTSNPN, CDR2 SVGIG (reference sequence). The variable domain in full, with the rest retrieved from reference TRBV30 and TRBJ1-6, is SQTIHQWPATLVQPVGSPLSLECTVEGTSNPNLYWYRQAAGRGLQLLFYSVGIGQISSEVPQNLSASRPQDRQFILSSKKLLLSDSGFYLCAWGRDKRSPLHFGNGTRLTVT.

Only a few counts were recorded for this clone. The gene calls are TRBV30 and TRBJ1-1; the D is unclear. V was clipped by 2 bases and J by 1 base, with 8 bases between them. Germline CDR1 and CDR2: GTSNPN and SVGIG (reference sequence). The CDR3 sequence is 13 residues long. Here the CDR3 DNA reads TGTGCCTGGAGTCCCTGGGGGAACACTGAAGCTTTCTTT. Translation gives CAWSPWGNTEAFF.

V gene TRBV7-9 combines with J gene TRBJ2-3, with D unclear. The V end lost 1 base, the J end lost 2 bases, and 10 bases lay between the germline ends. Germline values: CDR1 SEHNR, CDR2 FQNEAQ (reference sequence). This CDR3 comprises 15 residues. The CDR3 spells CASSLVGQNTDTQYF. CDR3 nucleotides: TGTGCCAGCAGCTTAGTCGGCCAGAACACAGATACGCAGTATTTT.

This clone was seen just once. The genes are TRBV5-1 and TRBJ2-3; perhaps D is TRBD1 or TRBD2 (5 bases each). The V end was cut by 3 bases, the J end by 1 base, with 12 bases between. The CDR3 totals 15 residues. Germline V gives CDR1 SGHRS, CDR2 YFSETQ. The CDR3 DNA reads as TGCGCCAGCAGCTCGATGGGGGATCGCACAGATACGCAGTATTTT. It codes for CASSSMGDRTDTQYF.

The chain couples TRBV5-1 to TRBJ2-7, with a weak D call TRBD1 (6 bases). Per germline, CDR1 SGHRS and CDR2 YFSETQ. V was clipped by 0 bases and J by 3 bases, with 13 bases between them. The CDR3 covers 15 residues. This CDR3 reads CASSLEQGAYYEQYF. The DNA for the CDR3 is TGCGCCAGCAGCTTGGAACAGGGAGCCTACTACGAGCAGTACTTC.

The chain uses TRBV28 and TRBJ2-5; weak D call: TRBD2 (7 bases). CDR3 length: 20 residues. Germline CDR1 and CDR2: MDHEN and SYDVKM. V lost 1 base, J lost 6 bases, and 30 bases lay in between. CDR3 bases: TGTGCCAGCAGTTTATACGGGGGGCTTAATCTGGACAAGGGGTCGAAGACCCAGTACTTC. Encoded protein: CASSLYGGLNLDKGSKTQYF.

This clone showed up just a few times. This chain uses TRBV11-3 with TRBJ2-1; 11 bases map to TRBD2. Germline V CDR1 and CDR2: SGHNT, YENEEA. The CDR3 has 18 residues. Trimming at V came to 5 bases and at J to 0 bases, leaving 9 bases not matched to a gene. The DNA of the CDR3 is TGTGCCAGCAGCGTGGGGGGACTAGCGGCTAGCTCCTACAATGAGCAGTTCTTC. Residues: CASSVGGLAASSYNEQFF.

The V and J genes are TRBV10-3 and TRBJ2-3; 8 bases map to TRBD1. Losses at the gene ends were 10 bases for V and 3 bases for J; bases not matched to a gene: 6. CDR3 length equals 13 residues. The V gene's germline CDR1 is ENHRY and CDR2 SYGVKD. This chain's CDR3 is CATRTGITDTQYF. The CDR3 nucleotides are TGTGCCACACGGACAGGGATAACAGATACGCAGTATTTT.

This clone appeared a single time. The rearrangement links TRBV6-5 to TRBJ1-5, with a weak D call TRBD1 (5 bases). Trimming left V 0 bases short and J 6 bases short, with 9 bases between. The CDR3 covers 14 residues. Germline CDR1 is MNHEY and CDR2 is SVGAGI. CDR3 loop: CASSYSEGRQPQHF. CDR3 bases: TGTGCCAGCAGTTACTCGGAGGGACGTCAGCCCCAGCATTTT.

The chain combines TRBV7-9 with TRBJ2-5; no clear D gene. The V end lost 0 bases, the J end lost 4 bases, and 9 bases lay between the germline ends. The CDR3 is 14 residues long. Germline loops: CDR1 SEHNR, CDR2 FQNEAQ (reference sequence). The DNA of the CDR3 is TGTGCCAGCAGCTTAGCGTACAGACGAGAGACCCAGTACTTC. Protein: CASSLAYRRETQYF.

The chain couples TRBV7-9 to TRBJ1-2; D is unresolved. Trimming removed 5 bases from V and 10 bases from J, with 20 bases in between. The CDR3 totals 14 residues. Germline V lookup: CDR1 SEHNR, CDR2 FQNEAQ (reference sequence). CDR3 protein: CASSVYGSIISYTF. Written as DNA, the CDR3 is TGTGCCAGCAGCGTCTACGGGAGTATTATCTCCTACACCTTC.

The CDR3 loop reads CASSQSVGGIRNSPLHF. CDR3 nucleotide sequence: TGCGCCAGCAGCCAATCCGTGGGGGGGATTCGAAATTCACCCCTCCACTTT. V gene TRBV4-1 combines with J gene TRBJ1-6; D is perhaps TRBD1 (5 bases). Germline CDR1 and CDR2: MGHRA and YSYEKL. This CDR3 spans 17 amino acids. V lost 2 bases to trimming and J lost 7 bases, with 18 bases between them.

The chain has TRBV30 and TRBJ1-5, with a possible D match to TRBD1 (5 bases). CDR1 and CDR2 (germline): GTSNPN, SVGIG (reference sequence). V gave up 0 bases and J gave up 5 bases, with 11 bases separating them. The CDR3 extends over 14 amino acids. CDR3 coding DNA: TGTGCCTGGAGTGTAGGTTTGGGGGATCAGCCCCAGCATTTT. Translation: CAWSVGLGDQPQHF.